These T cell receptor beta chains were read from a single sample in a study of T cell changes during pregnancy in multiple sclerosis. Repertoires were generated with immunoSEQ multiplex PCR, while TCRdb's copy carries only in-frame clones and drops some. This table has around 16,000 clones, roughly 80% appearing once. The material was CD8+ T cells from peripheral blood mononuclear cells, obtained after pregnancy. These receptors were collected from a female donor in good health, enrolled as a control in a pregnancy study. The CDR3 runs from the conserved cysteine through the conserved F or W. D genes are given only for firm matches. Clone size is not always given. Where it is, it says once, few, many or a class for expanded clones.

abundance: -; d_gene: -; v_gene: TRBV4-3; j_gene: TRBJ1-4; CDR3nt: TGCGCCAGCAGCCAAGAAGGAGGCGGGACTAATGAAAAACTGTTTTTT; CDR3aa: CASSQEGGGTNEKLFF
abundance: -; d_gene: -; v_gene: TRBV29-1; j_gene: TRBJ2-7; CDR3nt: TGCAGCGTTATGGGCCTCACCTACGAGCAGTACTTC; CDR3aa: CSVMGLTYEQYF
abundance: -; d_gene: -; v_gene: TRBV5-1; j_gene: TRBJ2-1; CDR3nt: TGCGCCAGCAGCTTGGGTATGGACAGGGAGGGCAATGAGCAGTTCTTC; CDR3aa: CASSLGMDREGNEQFF
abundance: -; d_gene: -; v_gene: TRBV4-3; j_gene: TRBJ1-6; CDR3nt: TGCGCCAGCAGCCAAGACGACATCCGTTCCTATAATTCACCCCTCCACTTT; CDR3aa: CASSQDDIRSYNSPLHF
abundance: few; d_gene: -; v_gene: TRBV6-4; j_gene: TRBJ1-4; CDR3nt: TGTGCCAGCAGTCCAGGGGAGGGGAATGAAAAACTGTTTTTT; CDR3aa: CASSPGEGNEKLFF
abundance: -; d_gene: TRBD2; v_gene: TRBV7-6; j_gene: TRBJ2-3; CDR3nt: TGTGCCAGCAGCTTCCAGGGCGGGACTAGTCAAGGCACAGATACGCAGTATTTT; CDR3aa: CASSFQGGTSQGTDTQYF
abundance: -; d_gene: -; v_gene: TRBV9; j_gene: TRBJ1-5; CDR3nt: TGTGCCAGCAGTACCGGGGGTAACAATCAGCCCCAGCATTTT; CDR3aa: CASSTGGNNQPQHF
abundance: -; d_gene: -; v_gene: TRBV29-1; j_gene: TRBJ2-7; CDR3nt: TGCAGCGCCGGGGCCGGGGGTCGGTACGAGCAGTACTTC; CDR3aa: CSAGAGGRYEQYF
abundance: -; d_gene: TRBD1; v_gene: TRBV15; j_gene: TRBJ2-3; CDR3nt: TGTGCCACCAGCAGAAATACGGGACAGGGGGCAGATACGCAGTATTTT; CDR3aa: CATSRNTGQGADTQYF
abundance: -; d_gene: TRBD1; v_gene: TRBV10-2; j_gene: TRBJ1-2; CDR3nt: TGCGCCAGCAGTGATGAGGGACAGGGCGATTTAAACTATGGCTACACCTTC; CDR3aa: CASSDEGQGDLNYGYTF
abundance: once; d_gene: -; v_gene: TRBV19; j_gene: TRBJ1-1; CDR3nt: TGTGCCAGTAGTACATCAGGATACACTGAAGCTTTCTTT; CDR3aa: CASSTSGYTEAFF
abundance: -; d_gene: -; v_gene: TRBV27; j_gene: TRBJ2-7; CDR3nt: TGTGCCAGCAGTTTCGGGGGGCCCGACGAGCAGTACTTC; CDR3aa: CASSFGGPDEQYF
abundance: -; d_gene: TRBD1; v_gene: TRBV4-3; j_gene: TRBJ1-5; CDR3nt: TGCGCCAGCAGCATAGACCTCGGACAGGGCTATAGCAATCAGCCCCAGCATTTT; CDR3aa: CASSIDLGQGYSNQPQHF
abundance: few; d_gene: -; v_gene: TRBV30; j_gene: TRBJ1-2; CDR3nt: TGTGCCTGGTCGGAGGCCTATGGCTACACCTTC; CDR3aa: CAWSEAYGYTF
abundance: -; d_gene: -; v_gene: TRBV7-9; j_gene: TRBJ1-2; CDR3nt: TGTGCCAGCAGCTTACAGGGCGGCTATGGCTACACCTTC; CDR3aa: CASSLQGGYGYTF
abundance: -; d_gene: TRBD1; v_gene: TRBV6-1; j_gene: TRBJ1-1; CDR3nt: TGTGCCAGCAGTGAAGCGGGACAGTTCAGGGTGAACACTGAAGCTTTCTTT; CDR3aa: CASSEAGQFRVNTEAFF
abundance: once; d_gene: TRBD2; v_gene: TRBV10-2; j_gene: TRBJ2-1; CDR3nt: TGCGCCAGCATCCCGGCCGGGACTAGCGGCTACAATGAGCAGTTCTTC; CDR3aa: CASIPAGTSGYNEQFF
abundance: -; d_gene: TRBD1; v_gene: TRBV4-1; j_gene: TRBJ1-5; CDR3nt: TGCGCCAGCAGCGACCGGGACAGAAGTCGTCAGCCCCAGCATTTT; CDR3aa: CASSDRDRSRQPQHF
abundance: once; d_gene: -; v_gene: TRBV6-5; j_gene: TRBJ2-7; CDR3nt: TGTGCCAGCACTTACGGCACAGGGCGAACATACGAGCAGTACTTC; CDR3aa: CASTYGTGRTYEQYF
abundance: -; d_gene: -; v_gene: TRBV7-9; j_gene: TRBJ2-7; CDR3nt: TGTGCCAGCAGCGGAGGGACAGATACCTACGAGCAGTACTTC; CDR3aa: CASSGGTDTYEQYF
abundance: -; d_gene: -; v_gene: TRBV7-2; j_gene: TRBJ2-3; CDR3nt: TGTGCCAGCAGCTTAGTGCGAGAGACAGATACGCAGTATTTT; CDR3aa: CASSLVRETDTQYF
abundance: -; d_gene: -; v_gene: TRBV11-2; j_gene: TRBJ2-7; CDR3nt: TGTGCCAGCAGCCCCCCGGGGTCCTACGAGCAGTACTTC; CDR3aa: CASSPPGSYEQYF
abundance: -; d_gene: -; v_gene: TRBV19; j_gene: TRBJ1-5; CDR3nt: TGTGCCAGTAGTATAGGGAACAGCCAGCCCCAGCATTTT; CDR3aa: CASSIGNSQPQHF
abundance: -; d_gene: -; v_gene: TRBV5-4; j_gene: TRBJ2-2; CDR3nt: TGTGCCAGCAGCTTGCGGGACACCGGGGAGCTGTTTTTT; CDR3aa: CASSLRDTGELFF
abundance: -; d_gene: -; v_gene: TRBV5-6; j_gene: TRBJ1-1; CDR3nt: TGTGCCAGCAACGGGGGGATTGGCACTGAAGCTTTCTTT; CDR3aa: CASNGGIGTEAFF
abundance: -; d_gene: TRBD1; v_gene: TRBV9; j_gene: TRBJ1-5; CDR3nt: TGTGCCAGCAGCGGAACAGGGGGGCGGCAGCCCCAGCATTTT; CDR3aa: CASSGTGGRQPQHF
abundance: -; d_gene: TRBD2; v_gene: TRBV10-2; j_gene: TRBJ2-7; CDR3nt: TGCGCCAGCAGCCCCGCGCGGGAGAGGAGCGAGCAGTACTTC; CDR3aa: CASSPARERSEQYF
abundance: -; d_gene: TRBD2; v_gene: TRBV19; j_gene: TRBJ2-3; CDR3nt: TGTGCCAGTAGTATAACTAGCGATAGAACAGATACGCAGTATTTT; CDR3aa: CASSITSDRTDTQYF
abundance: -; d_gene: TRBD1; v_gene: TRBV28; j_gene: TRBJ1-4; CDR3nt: TGTGCCAGCAGTCGGGGACAGGGAAGTAATGAAAAACTGTTTTTT; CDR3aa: CASSRGQGSNEKLFF
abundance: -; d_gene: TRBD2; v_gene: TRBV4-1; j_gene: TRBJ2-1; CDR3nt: TGCGCCAGCAGCCAAGAGCTCAGCGGGAGGTCCGCTGAGCAGTTCTTC; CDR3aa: CASSQELSGRSAEQFF
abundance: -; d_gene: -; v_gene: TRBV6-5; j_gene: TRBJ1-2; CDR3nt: TGTGCCAGCAGTCAGACAGGCTATGGCTACACCTTC; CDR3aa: CASSQTGYGYTF
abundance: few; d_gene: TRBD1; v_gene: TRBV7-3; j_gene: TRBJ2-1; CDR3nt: TGTGCCAGCAGCTTATTAGGGACAGGGGACAATGAGCAGTTCTTC; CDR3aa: CASSLLGTGDNEQFF
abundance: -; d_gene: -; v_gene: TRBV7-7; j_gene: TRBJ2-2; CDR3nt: TGTGCTAGCAGCCTGAACACCGGGGAGCTGTTTTTT; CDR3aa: CASSLNTGELFF
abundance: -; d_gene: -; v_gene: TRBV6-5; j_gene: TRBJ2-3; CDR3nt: TGTGCCAGCAGTTACAAAGCAGGGCCCAATACGCAGTATTTT; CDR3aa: CASSYKAGPNTQYF
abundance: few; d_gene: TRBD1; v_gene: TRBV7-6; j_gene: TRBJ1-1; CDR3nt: TGTGCCAGCAGCCCCGATATGGGACAGACTAGGGGCACTGAAGCTTTCTTT; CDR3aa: CASSPDMGQTRGTEAFF
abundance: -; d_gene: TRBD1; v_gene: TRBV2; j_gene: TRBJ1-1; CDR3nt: TGTGCCAGCAGCTCAATTGAAAGACAGGGGGCTGAAGCTTTCTTT; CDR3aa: CASSSIERQGAEAFF
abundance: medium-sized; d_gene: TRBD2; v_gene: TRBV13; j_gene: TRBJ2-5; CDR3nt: TGTGCCAGCAGCTTAGGACTAGCGGGATCAGGAGAGACCCAGTACTTC; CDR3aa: CASSLGLAGSGETQYF
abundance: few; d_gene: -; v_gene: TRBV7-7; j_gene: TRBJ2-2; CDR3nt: TGTGCTAGCAGTGACACAGGGATTCTTACCGGGGAGCTGTTTTTT; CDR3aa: CASSDTGILTGELFF
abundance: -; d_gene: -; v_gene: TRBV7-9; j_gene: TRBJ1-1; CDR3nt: TGTGCCAGCACCTTCGAGATAGCCATGAACACTGAAGCTTTCTTT; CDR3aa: CASTFEIAMNTEAFF
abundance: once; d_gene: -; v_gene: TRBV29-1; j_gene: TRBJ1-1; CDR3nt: TGCAGCGCGGGGGGAGGGAGGGTGACTGAAGCTTTCTTT; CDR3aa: CSAGGGRVTEAFF
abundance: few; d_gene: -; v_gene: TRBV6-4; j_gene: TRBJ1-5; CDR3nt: TGTGCCAGCAGTGCAGGGGAGAATCAGCCCCAGCATTTT; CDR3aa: CASSAGENQPQHF
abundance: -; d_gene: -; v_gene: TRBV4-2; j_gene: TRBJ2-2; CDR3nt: TGTGCCAGCAGCCAAGTGACCGGGGGGCGGATCACCGGGGAGCTGTTTTTT; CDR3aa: CASSQVTGGRITGELFF
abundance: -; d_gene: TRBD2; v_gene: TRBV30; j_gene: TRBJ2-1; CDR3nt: TGTGCCTGGAAAATGTACGGTAGCGGGCCACTCTACAATGAGCAGTTCTTC; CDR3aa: CAWKMYGSGPLYNEQFF
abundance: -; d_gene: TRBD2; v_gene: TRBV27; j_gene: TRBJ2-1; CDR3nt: TGTGCCAGCAGTTGGACTAGCACCAATGAGCAGTTCTTC; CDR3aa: CASSWTSTNEQFF
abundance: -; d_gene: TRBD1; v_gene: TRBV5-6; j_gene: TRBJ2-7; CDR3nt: TGTGCCAGCAGCTTAGGGACAGGGACCTACGAGCAGTACTTC; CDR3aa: CASSLGTGTYEQYF
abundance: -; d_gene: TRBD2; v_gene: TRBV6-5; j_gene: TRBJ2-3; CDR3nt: TGTGCCAGCAGTTACTCGTGGACTAGCGGTCCCTCATCGCAGTATTTT; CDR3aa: CASSYSWTSGPSSQYF
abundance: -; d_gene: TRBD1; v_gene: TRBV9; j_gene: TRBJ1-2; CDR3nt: TGTGCCAGCAGCGCCTCAGGGGGGCATGGGGATGGCTACACCTTC; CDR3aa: CASSASGGHGDGYTF
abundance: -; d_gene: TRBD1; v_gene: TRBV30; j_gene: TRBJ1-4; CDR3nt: TGTGCCTCCAACTTAGGGGGGACAGATAATGAAAAACTGTTTTTT; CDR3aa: CASNLGGTDNEKLFF
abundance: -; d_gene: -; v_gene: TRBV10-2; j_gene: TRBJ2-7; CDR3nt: TGCGCCAGCAGTGATGGTTGGCGGGGAAACTCCTACGAGCAGTACTTC; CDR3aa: CASSDGWRGNSYEQYF
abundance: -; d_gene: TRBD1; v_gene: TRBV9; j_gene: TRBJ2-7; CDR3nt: TGTGCCAGCAGCGCGGCCCCCGAGTTGGGACAGGGGACCTACGAGCAGTACTTC; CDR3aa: CASSAAPELGQGTYEQYF
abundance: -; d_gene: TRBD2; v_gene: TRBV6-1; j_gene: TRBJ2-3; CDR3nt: TGTGCCAGCAGTGACGGGGGGGGTGCAGATACGCAGTATTTT; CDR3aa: CASSDGGGADTQYF
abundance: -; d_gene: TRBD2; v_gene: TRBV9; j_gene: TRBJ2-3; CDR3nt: TGTGCCAGCAGCCCCAGCGGGGGCACAGATACGCAGTATTTT; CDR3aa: CASSPSGGTDTQYF
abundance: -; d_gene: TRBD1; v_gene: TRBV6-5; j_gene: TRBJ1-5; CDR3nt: TGTGCCAGCAGTCGACGAGGGGGCGAGGGGCAGCCCCAGCATTTT; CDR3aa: CASSRRGGEGQPQHF